What follows are 26 T cell receptor beta chains derived from one specimen sequenced in a study of long-term antiretroviral therapy in people with HIV. Version v3.0 of the immunoSEQ assay was performed at survey level. Sequencing was performed with immunoSEQ multiplex PCR; in TCRdb, only in-frame clones are kept and a portion is missing. The sample yields about 40,000 clones, under 85% seen once. The sample here was unsorted PBMCs, taken 1 year after starting antiretroviral therapy. The source of these receptors is a man aged 18 to 30 with HIV.

The chain is built from TRBV19 and TRBJ2-7; no firm D call. CDR3 length: 14 residues. Germline lookup yields CDR1 LNHDA and CDR2 SQIVND (reference sequence). The ends were cut back, 4 bases at V and 0 bases at J, with 10 bases in the middle. CDR3 sequence: CASSKAESSYEQYF. The CDR3 DNA sequence: TGTGCCAGTAGTAAGGCAGAGAGCTCCTACGAGCAGTACTTC.

V gene TRBV12-5 combines with J gene TRBJ1-2, with TRBD1 matching 8 bases. Germline CDR1 and CDR2: LGHNT and FRNRAP. V lost 3 bases and J lost 4; bases outside the gene matches: 10. The CDR3 has 16 amino acids. In DNA, the CDR3 is TGTGCTAGTGGTTTCCAACTCGGACAGGGAGGCTATGGCTACACCTTC. Residues: CASGFQLGQGGYGYTF.

This chain connects TRBV14 to TRBJ2-3; D call uncertain. CDR3 length equals 15 residues. Germline CDR1 SGHDN, CDR2 FVKESK. Deletions cut 0 bases from V and 4 bases from J, with 11 bases between. The CDR3 sequence is CASSQDLGMADTQYF. DNA of the CDR3: TGTGCCAGCAGCCAAGATTTGGGGATGGCAGATACGCAGTATTTT.

This chain uses TRBV27 with TRBJ1-5; 12 nucleotides agree with TRBD1. Trimming took 2 bases from V and 5 from J; bases not matched to a gene: 10. This CDR3 region has 18 residues. Germline CDR1 MNHEY, CDR2 SMNVEV (reference sequence). The CDR3 sequence is CASSLLGTGGVKDQPQHF. DNA for the CDR3: TGTGCCAGCAGTTTACTCGGGACAGGGGGCGTGAAGGATCAGCCCCAGCATTTT.

This clone was found a few times. This chain uses TRBV10-3 with TRBJ2-5, with D possibly being TRBD1 (6 bases). Per germline, CDR1 ENHRY and CDR2 SYGVKD. There are 14 residues in the CDR3. V lost 2 bases, J lost 4 bases, and 11 bases lay in between. CDR3 coding DNA: TGTGCCATCAGTGAGACCGGACAGATAGAGACCCAGTACTTC. Translated: CAISETGQIETQYF.

V and J are TRBV28 and TRBJ2-1; D possibly corresponds to TRBD2 (5 bases). Germline V lookup: CDR1 MDHEN, CDR2 SYDVKM. V lost 2 bases to trimming and J lost 7 bases, with 15 bases between them. The CDR3 is 15 residues long. The CDR3 is CASSLERLWGNEQFF. The CDR3 nucleotides read TGTGCCAGCAGTTTAGAGCGGCTATGGGGTAATGAGCAGTTCTTC.

The V gene is TRBV7-7, the J gene TRBJ2-7; 8 nucleotides align to TRBD1. This CDR3 is 14 amino acids long. In germline, CDR1 is SSHAT, CDR2 FNYEAQ (reference sequence). V lost 1 base and J lost 2; bases outside the gene matches: 1. DNA for the CDR3: TGTGCCAGCAGCTTAGGGACAGGGACCTACGAGCAGTACTTC. Translation: CASSLGTGTYEQYF. Full variable domain (outside the CDR3, taken from reference TRBV7-7 and TRBJ2-7): GAGVSQSPRYKVTKRGQDVTLRCDPISSHATLYWYQQALGQGPEFLTYFNYEAQPDKSGLPSDRFSAERPEGSISTLTIQRTEQRDSAMYRCASSLGTGTYEQYFGPGTRLTVT.

The J gene is TRBJ2-1, the V gene TRBV27; TRBD2 aligns across 10 bases. CDR3 length: 15 residues. V was clipped by 4 bases and J by 9 bases; unmatched bases: 9. Germline lookup yields CDR1 MNHEY and CDR2 SMNVEV (reference sequence). The chain's CDR3 is CASSSVSGGRGEQFF. The DNA for the CDR3 is TGTGCCAGCAGTTCGGTTAGCGGGGGGCGCGGTGAGCAGTTCTTC.

The V and J genes are TRBV7-2 and TRBJ2-7; TRBD1 aligns across 9 bases. In germline, CDR1 is SGHTA, CDR2 FQGNSA. V trimming: 5 bases; J trimming: 4 bases; junction bases outside the gene matches: 12. The CDR3 is 16 residues long. CDR3: CASSPMGGQGTYEQYF. The DNA for the CDR3 is TGTGCCAGCAGCCCGATGGGGGGACAGGGTACGTACGAGCAGTACTTC.

This clone appeared once. The chain employs TRBV27 and TRBJ1-4, with a tentative D call TRBD1 (6 bases). Germline CDR1 is MNHEY and CDR2 is SMNVEV (reference sequence). Deletions cut 0 bases from V and 4 bases from J, with 12 bases between. This CDR3 contains 16 residues. CDR3 protein: CASSLSPTGYNEKLFF. CDR3 nucleotide sequence: TGTGCCAGCAGTTTATCCCCCACAGGGTATAATGAAAAACTGTTTTTT.

Turning to this clone: This same CDR3 is encoded by further DNA sequences in the sample. This chain joins TRBV19 and TRBJ1-1, with D unclear. The CDR3 has 12 residues. Deletions cut 1 base from V and 2 bases from J, with 2 bases between. The V gene's germline CDR1 is LNHDA and CDR2 SQIVND (reference sequence). The CDR3 loop is CASSIGNTEAFF. The CDR3, as DNA: TGTGCCAGTAGTATAGGAAACACTGAAGCTTTCTTT.

The chain joins TRBV11-3 to TRBJ1-5; D is unclear. This CDR3 comprises 16 residues. Germline-derived CDR1 and CDR2 are SGHNT and YENEEA. The V gene lost 4 bases and the J gene lost 7 bases, with 20 bases spanning the gap. The CDR3 reads CASSSDCLRVVQPQHF. The CDR3 bases are TGTGCCAGCAGCTCCGACTGCCTTCGTGTTGTACAGCCCCAGCATTTT.

The rearrangement joins TRBV4-3 to TRBJ2-7; 7 bases are a match to TRBD1. Germline loops: CDR1 LGHNA, CDR2 YSLEER. V lost 0 bases, J lost 5 bases, and 7 bases stayed unmatched. The CDR3 sequence is 15 residues long. CDR3 coding DNA: TGCGCCAGCAGCCAAGATCCGGGACAGAGGGACGAGCAGTACTTC. It translates to CASSQDPGQRDEQYF.

The chain combines TRBV13 with TRBJ2-2; 8 bases match TRBD1. V shed 5 bases, J shed 5 bases, and the junction held 10 bases outside the gene matches. The length of the CDR3 is 16 residues. CDR1 and CDR2 (germline): PRHDT, FYEKMQ (reference sequence). CDR3 amino acids: CASSPQTGDRTGELFF. The CDR3 coding sequence is TGTGCCAGCAGCCCCCAGACAGGGGATAGAACCGGGGAGCTGTTTTTT.

The chain employs TRBV27 and TRBJ2-6; D is undetermined. The germline V gene has CDR1 MNHEY and CDR2 SMNVEV (reference sequence). V lost 4 bases, J lost 2 bases, and 12 bases lay in between. The CDR3 has 16 residues. The CDR3 DNA sequence: TGTGCCAGCAGTTCTTTTCGCCTCGCTGGGGCCAACGTCCTGACTTTC. This encodes CASSSFRLAGANVLTF.

This chain joins TRBV27 and TRBJ1-2; D call uncertain. Germline V gene lookup returns CDR1 MNHEY and CDR2 SMNVEV (reference sequence). This CDR3 region has 15 residues. V was pared by 4 bases and J by 2 bases, with 14 bases between. CDR3 amino acids: CASSYRALSNYGYTF. In DNA, the CDR3 is TGTGCCAGCAGTTACCGGGCCCTATCCAACTATGGCTACACCTTC.

The rearrangement joins TRBV4-3 to TRBJ2-7, with TRBD1 matching over 12 bases. V was clipped by 5 bases and J by 6 bases; unmatched bases: 2. Germline CDR1 reads LGHNA; CDR2 reads YSLEER. The CDR3 length is 13 residues. CDR3 loop: CASSRDRGREQYF. Written as DNA, the CDR3 is TGCGCCAGCAGCAGGGACAGGGGGCGCGAGCAGTACTTC.

V and J are TRBV28 and TRBJ2-7, with D maybe TRBD1 (5 bases). V was pared by 7 bases and J by 2 bases, with 12 bases between. CDR3 length: 13 residues. Germline loops: CDR1 MDHEN, CDR2 SYDVKM. In nucleotides, the CDR3 is TGTGCCAGCACCTTGGGGCCGGCCTACGAGCAGTACTTC. The encoded protein is CASTLGPAYEQYF.

J is TRBJ1-1 and V is TRBV29-1; D may be TRBD1 (6 bases). This CDR3 spans 15 amino acids. V was pared by 0 bases and J by 1 base, with 12 bases between. Looked up from germline, CDR1 is SQVTM and CDR2 is ANQGSEA. The CDR3 protein is CSVEDSPTGNTEAFF. The CDR3 nucleotides read TGCAGCGTTGAAGATTCTCCGACAGGGAACACTGAAGCTTTCTTT.

The genes are TRBV5-1 and TRBJ1-1; TRBD1 might be the D (5 bases). The CDR3 is 16 residues long. Trimming removed 0 bases at V and 3 bases at J, with 15 bases between. Germline CDR1 reads SGHRS; CDR2 reads YFSETQ. The CDR3 coding sequence is TGCGCCAGCAGCTTGGAGGGTTCTGCGGGGGACACTGAAGCTTTCTTT. This sequence encodes CASSLEGSAGDTEAFF.

V is TRBV7-3 and J is TRBJ2-2; 7 bases line up with TRBD2. The CDR3 covers 15 residues. The V and J ends lost 5 bases and 6 bases, in that order; junction bases with no gene match: 9. Germline-derived CDR1 and CDR2 are SGHTA and FQGTGA. In DNA form, the CDR3 reads TGTGCCAGCAGCCCTCGGGGAGGGCCTTCCGGGGAGCTGTTTTTT. Translation gives CASSPRGGPSGELFF. Together with reference TRBV7-3 and TRBJ2-2, the CDR3 gives the full variable domain: GAGVSQTPSNKVTEKGKYVELRCDPISGHTALYWYRQSLGQGPEFLIYFQGTGAADDSGLPNDRFFAVRPEGSVSTLKIQRTERGDSAVYLCASSPRGGPSGELFFGEGSRLTVL.

This chain links TRBV2 with TRBJ2-7, with 7 bases matching TRBD2. This CDR3 contains 16 residues. CDR1 is SNHLY and CDR2 is FYNNEI in the germline V gene. The ends lost 0 bases at V and 7 bases at J; junction bases unmatched: 12. CDR3 amino acids: CASSEATRLGGTEQYF. CDR3 coding DNA: TGTGCCAGCAGTGAAGCGACAAGATTGGGAGGGACTGAGCAGTACTTC.

This chain connects TRBV18 to TRBJ2-7; 12 nucleotides line up with TRBD2. V was clipped by 3 bases and J by 2 bases; unmatched bases: 8. The CDR3 loop spans 17 amino acids. Germline-derived CDR1 and CDR2 are KGHSH and LQKENI. CDR3 region: CASSPTGASGRAYEQYF. The CDR3 DNA reads as TGTGCCAGCTCACCGACCGGCGCTAGCGGGAGGGCCTACGAGCAGTACTTC.

This clone has only one observation. Sequence at one end of the junction differs from germline and may be a read error. This CDR3 is CASRIAGGPYNEQFF. The CDR3 bases are TGTGCCAGTAGGATAGCGGGAGGGCCCTACAATGAGCAGTTCTTC. The chain joins TRBV19 to TRBJ2-1; 11 nucleotides match TRBD2. CDR1 is LNHDA and CDR2 is SQIVND in the germline V gene (reference sequence). The CDR3 consists of 15 residues. The whole variable domain, remainder taken from reference TRBV19 and TRBJ2-1, is DGGITQSPKYLFRKEGQNVTLSCEQNLNHDAMYWYRQDPGQGLRLIYYSQIVNDFQKGDIAEGYSVSREKKESFPLTVTSAQKNPTAFYLCASRIAGGPYNEQFFGPGTRLTVL.

V usage is TRBV11-2 and J usage is TRBJ1-2; D unclear. The germline V gene has CDR1 SGHAT and CDR2 FQNNGV. V shed 5 bases and J shed 1 base, with 11 bases lying between them. CDR3 length: 14 residues. The CDR3 DNA follows: TGTGCCAGCAGCCCTACCGGGAATAACTATGGCTACACCTTC. Translating gives CASSPTGNNYGYTF.

V is TRBV5-1 and J is TRBJ1-4; D is perhaps TRBD1 (6 bases). This CDR3 comprises 16 residues. V was clipped by 3 bases and J by 3 bases, with 15 bases between them. Germline CDR1 reads SGHRS; CDR2 reads YFSETQ. Written as DNA, the CDR3 is TGCGCCAGCAGCTGGACTAGGACAGTGGCTAATGAAAAACTGTTTTTT. Protein: CASSWTRTVANEKLFF.